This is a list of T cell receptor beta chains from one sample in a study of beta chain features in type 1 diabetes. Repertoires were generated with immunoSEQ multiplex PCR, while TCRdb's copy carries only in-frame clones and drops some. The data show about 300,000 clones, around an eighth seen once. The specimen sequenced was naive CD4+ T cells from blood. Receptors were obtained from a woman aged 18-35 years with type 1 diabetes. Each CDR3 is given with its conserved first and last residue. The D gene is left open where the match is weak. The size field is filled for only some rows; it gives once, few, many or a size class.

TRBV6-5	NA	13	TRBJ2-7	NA	TGTGCCAGCAGGTCAGGGGCCGCCCGCGAGCAGTACTTC	CASRSGAAREQYF
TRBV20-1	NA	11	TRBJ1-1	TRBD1	TGCAGTGCTTCTCAGGACAGGGCGGCTTTCTTT	CSASQDRAAFF
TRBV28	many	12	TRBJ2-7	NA	TGTGCCAGCAGTGTCCCGGCCTACGAGCAGTACTTC	CASSVPAYEQYF
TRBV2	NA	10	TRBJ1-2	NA	TGTGCCAGCAGTGTTGGGCGCTACACCTTC	CASSVGRYTF
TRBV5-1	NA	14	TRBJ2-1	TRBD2	TGCGCCAGCAGCTTGGAGGGACTAGCGGGAGAAGCGTTCTTC	CASSLEGLAGEAFF
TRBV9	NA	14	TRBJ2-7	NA	TGTGCCAGCAGCGTAGGTGGGCAGGGGTACGAGCAGTACTTC	CASSVGGQGYEQYF
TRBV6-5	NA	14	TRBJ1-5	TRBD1	TGTGCCAGCAGTAGAACAGGGGCAAATCAGCCCCAGCATTTT	CASSRTGANQPQHF
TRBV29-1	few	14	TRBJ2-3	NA	TGCAGCGTAACAAGACAGGACTTCACAGATACGCAGTATTTT	CSVTRQDFTDTQYF
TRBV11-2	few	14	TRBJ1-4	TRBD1	TGTGCCAGCAGCCCGGACAGGGTCCGTGAAAAACTGTTTTTT	CASSPDRVREKLFF
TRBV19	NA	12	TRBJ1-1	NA	TGTGCCAGTAGTATCGGGGGGTACGCAGCTTTCTTT	CASSIGGYAAFF
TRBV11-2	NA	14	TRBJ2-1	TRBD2	TGTGCCAGCAGCTTATCACGGGGGGACAATGAGCAGTTCTTC	CASSLSRGDNEQFF
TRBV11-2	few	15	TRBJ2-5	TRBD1	TGTGCCAGCAGCTTCGGACAGGGGGGCGGGGAGACCCAGTACTTC	CASSFGQGGGETQYF
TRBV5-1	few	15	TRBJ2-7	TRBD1	TGCGCCAGCAGCTCGGCCCCTAGGACAGGGGACGAGCAGTACTTC	CASSSAPRTGDEQYF
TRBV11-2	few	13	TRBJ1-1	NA	TGTGCCAGCAGCTTAGTAGTACTGGCTGAAGCTTTCTTT	CASSLVVLAEAFF